This T cell receptor beta chain was recovered during a study of cytomegalovirus exposure and HLA in healthy donors. Points from the study as a whole: Reports indicated that the classifier achieved high specificity and sensitivity in diagnosing cytomegalovirus status. Specificity for CMV antigens was confirmed in vitro for a few of the CMV-associated chains. Researchers catalogued roughly 170 TCR beta chains as cytomegalovirus-associated.

The donors were members of the validation cohort, which comprised 120 subjects and was separate from the first cohort of roughly 700 subjects. Profiled with immunoSEQ multiplex PCR; TCRdb holds only in-frame clones, not every one. This sample has some 68,000 clones, with roughly 95% found just once. V was pared by 2 bases and J by 4 bases, with 14 bases of the junction left unmatched. The germline gives CDR1 MNHNS, CDR2 SASEGT. The CDR3 extends over 18 amino acids. With respect to this clone: The antigen remains undetermined.

This clonotype was sampled from a man aged 18-30 years in good health and CMV-seronegative. The specimen sequenced was PBMCs. This rearrangement joins TRBV6-1 to TRBJ2-5; TRBD1 matches at 9 bases. The CDR3 loop reads CASSEWGQGGGPRETQYF. In nucleotides, the CDR3 is TGTGCCAGCAGTGAATGGGGACAGGGTGGGGGCCCGAGAGAGACCCAGTACTTC.